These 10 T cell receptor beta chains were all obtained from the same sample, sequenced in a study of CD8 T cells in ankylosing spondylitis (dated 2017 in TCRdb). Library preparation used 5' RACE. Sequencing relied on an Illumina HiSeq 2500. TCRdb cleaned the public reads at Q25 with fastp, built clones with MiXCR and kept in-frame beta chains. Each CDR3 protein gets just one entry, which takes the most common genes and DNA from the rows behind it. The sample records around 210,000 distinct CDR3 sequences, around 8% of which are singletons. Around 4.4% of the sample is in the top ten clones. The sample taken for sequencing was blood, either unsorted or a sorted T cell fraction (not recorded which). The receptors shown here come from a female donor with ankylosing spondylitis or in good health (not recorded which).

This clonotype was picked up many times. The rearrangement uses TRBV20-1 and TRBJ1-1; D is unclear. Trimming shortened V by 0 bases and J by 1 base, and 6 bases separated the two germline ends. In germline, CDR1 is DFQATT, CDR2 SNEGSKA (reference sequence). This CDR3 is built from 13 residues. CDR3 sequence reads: CSARDPPNTEAFF. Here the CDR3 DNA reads TGCAGTGCTAGAGATCCACCGAACACTGAAGCTTTCTTT.

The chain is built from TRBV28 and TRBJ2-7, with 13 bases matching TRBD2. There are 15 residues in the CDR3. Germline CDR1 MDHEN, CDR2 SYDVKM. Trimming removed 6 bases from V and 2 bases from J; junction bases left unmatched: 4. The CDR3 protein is CASRRLAGGTYEQYF. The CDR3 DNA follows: TGTGCCAGCAGGAGACTAGCGGGAGGTACCTACGAGCAGTACTTC.

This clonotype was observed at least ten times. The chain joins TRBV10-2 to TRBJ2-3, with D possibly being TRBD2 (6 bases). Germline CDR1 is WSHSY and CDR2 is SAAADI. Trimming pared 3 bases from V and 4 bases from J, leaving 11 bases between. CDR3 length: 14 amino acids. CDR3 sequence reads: CASSEGTAPDTQYF. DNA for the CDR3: TGCGCCAGCAGTGAAGGGACTGCCCCAGATACGCAGTATTTT.

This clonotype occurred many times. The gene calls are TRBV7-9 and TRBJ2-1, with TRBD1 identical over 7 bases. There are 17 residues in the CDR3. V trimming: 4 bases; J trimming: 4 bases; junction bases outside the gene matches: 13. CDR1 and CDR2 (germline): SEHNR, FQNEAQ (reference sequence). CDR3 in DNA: TGTGCCAGCAGCTCCAGTCCCGGGACAGACTCATACAATGAGCAGTTCTTC. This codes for CASSSSPGTDSYNEQFF.

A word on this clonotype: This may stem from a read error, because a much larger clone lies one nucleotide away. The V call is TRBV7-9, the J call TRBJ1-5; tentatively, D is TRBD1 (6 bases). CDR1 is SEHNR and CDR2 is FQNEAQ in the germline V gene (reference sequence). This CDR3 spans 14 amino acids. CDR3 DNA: TGTGTCAGCAGCTCGGACAGCCACAATCAGCCCCAGCATTTT. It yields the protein CVSSSDSHNQPQHF.

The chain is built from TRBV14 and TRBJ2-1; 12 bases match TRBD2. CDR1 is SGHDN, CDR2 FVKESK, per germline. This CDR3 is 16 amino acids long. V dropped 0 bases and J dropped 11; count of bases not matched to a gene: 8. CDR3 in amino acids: CASSQDGLAGRIKQFF. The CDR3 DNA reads TGTGCCAGCAGCCAAGACGGACTAGCGGGACGGATAAAGCAGTTCTTC.

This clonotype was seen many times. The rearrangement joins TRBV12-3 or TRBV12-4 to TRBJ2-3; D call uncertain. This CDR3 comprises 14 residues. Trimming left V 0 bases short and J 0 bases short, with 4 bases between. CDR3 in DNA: TGTGCCAGCAGTTTAGCGTCCAGCACAGATACGCAGTATTTT. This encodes CASSLASSTDTQYF.

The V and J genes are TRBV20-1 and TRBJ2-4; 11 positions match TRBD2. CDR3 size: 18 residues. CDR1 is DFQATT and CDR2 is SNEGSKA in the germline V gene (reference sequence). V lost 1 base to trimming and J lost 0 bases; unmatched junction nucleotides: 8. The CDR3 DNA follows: TGCAGTGCTAGAGTGGGACTAGCGGTAGATGTAGCCAAAAACATTCAGTACTTC. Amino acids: CSARVGLAVDVAKNIQYF.

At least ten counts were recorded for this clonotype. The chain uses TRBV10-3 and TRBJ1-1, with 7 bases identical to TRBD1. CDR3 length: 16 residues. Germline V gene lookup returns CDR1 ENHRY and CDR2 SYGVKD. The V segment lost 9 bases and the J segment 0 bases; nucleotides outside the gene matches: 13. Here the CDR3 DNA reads TGTGCCATGAAACAAGGACCGGGACAGATGAACACTGAAGCTTTCTTT. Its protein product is CAMKQGPGQMNTEAFF.

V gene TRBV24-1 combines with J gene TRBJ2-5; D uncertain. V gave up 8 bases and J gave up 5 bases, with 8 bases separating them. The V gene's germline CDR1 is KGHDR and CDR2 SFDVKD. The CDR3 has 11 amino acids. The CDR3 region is CATKFSETQYF. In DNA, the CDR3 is TGTGCCACCAAATTCAGCGAGACCCAGTACTTC.